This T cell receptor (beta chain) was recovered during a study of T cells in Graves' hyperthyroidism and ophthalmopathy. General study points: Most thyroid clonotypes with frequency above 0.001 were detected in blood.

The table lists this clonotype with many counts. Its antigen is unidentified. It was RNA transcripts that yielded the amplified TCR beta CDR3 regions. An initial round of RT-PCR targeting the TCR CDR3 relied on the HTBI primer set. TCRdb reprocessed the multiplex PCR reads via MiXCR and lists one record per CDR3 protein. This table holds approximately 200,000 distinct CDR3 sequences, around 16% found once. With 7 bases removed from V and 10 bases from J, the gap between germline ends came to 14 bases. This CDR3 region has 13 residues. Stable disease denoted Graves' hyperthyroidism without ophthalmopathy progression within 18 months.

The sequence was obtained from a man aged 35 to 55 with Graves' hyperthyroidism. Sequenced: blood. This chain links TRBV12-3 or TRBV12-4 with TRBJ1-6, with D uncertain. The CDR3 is CASTKYVRSPLHF. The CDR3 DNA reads TGTGCCAGCACTAAATACGTGAGGTCACCCCTCCACTTT.